The TCR beta chain under discussion was sequenced for a study of shared clonotypes between healthy human individuals. Study-level points and caveats: The researchers took only blood, and tissue repertoires probably look different.

As for this clone: Its specificity is not known.

Generated by immunoSEQ multiplex PCR, the TCRdb table keeps only in-frame clones and is missing some. The repertoire consists of 550,000 to 850,000 clones, with roughly two thirds occurring once and the leading ten covering around 1.7%. CDR1 is MNHNY and CDR2 is SVGAGI in the germline V gene (reference sequence). The CDR3 loop spans 16 amino acids. Unmatched junction bases numbered 8, after V lost 5 bases and J lost 0 bases. The clonotype originates from a woman aged 25-40 years in good health. The sequenced material came from memory CD4+ T cells sorted from blood. Documented subset: CD45RA-negative fraction. V gene TRBV6-6 combines with J gene TRBJ2-7; 9 bases fit TRBD1. In nucleotides, the CDR3 is TGTGCCAGCAGTCATTCGACAGGGGGGTACTCCTACGAGCAGTACTTC. Amino acid sequence: CASSHSTGGYSYEQYF.